This TCR beta chain was obtained from a study of memory CD4+ T cells and cytomegalovirus serostatus. Study conclusions and caveats: Each of approximately 70 CMV-associated TCRbeta sequences occurred in one to five individuals.

Sequencing was performed with immunoSEQ multiplex PCR; in TCRdb, only in-frame clones are kept and a portion is missing. The sample lists about 41,000 clones, 76% seen once, with 6.4% in the top ten. As concerns this clone: What it binds is unknown.

Single viable CD3+CD4+CD8-CD45RO+ cells were sorted as the memory CD4+ T cells. The germline V and J ends were trimmed by 4 bases and 4 bases, with 21 bases remaining between them. The CDR3 is 17 residues long. Per the germline V gene, CDR1 is MDHEN and CDR2 is SYDVKM. This receptor was obtained from an adult in good health and CMV-seronegative. The chain has TRBV28 and TRBJ2-3, with D unresolved. Sequencing used memory CD4+ T cells from blood. CDR3 in DNA: TGTGCCAGCAGTTCCCTTTGGGTCGCCCGAGAGGCAGATACGCAGTATTTT. As protein: CASSSLWVAREADTQYF.